These 17 T cell receptor beta chains were sequenced from one sample in a study of T cell responses to AZD1222 COVID-19 vaccine. Method: immunoSEQ multiplex PCR; TCRdb's copy keeps in-frame clones and lacks some. The repertoire holds almost 35,000 clones, with around nine tenths as singletons. The sample was peripheral blood, taken on day 0 of AZD1222 vaccination. The receptor source for this set is an adult in good health.

V is TRBV5-1 and J is TRBJ1-4, with D possibly matching TRBD1 (5 bases). CDR3 length: 15 amino acids. V gave up 0 bases and J gave up 8 bases, with 14 bases separating them. CDR1 and CDR2 (germline): SGHRS, YFSETQ. In nucleotides, the CDR3 is TGCGCCAGCAGCTTGGCCGGACATTACAAGGAAAAACTGTTTTTT. Protein product: CASSLAGHYKEKLFF.

This clone is a singleton in its sample. The chain employs TRBV18 and TRBJ1-3; D uncertain. CDR3 length: 15 amino acids. V lost 6 bases, J lost 0 bases, and 12 bases lay in between. The germline V gene encodes CDR1 KGHSH and CDR2 LQKENI. This CDR3 reads CASSPGGSSGNTIYF. In nucleotides, the CDR3 is TGTGCCAGCTCCCCCGGAGGGAGCTCTGGAAACACCATATATTTT.

The V and J genes are TRBV7-2 and TRBJ1-6; D is unclear. The CDR3 is 14 amino acids. Germline-derived CDR1 and CDR2 are SGHTA and FQGNSA. V was pared by 2 bases and J by 10 bases, with 12 bases between. CDR3 residues: CASSLPQLGSPLHF. CDR3 DNA sequence: TGTGCCAGCAGCTTACCACAGTTAGGATCACCCCTCCACTTT.

The CDR3 loop reads CASSYLLQVWSNQPQHF. CDR3 bases: TGTGCCAGCAGTTACCTTCTTCAGGTTTGGAGCAATCAGCCCCAGCATTTT. This sequence joins TRBV6-2 or TRBV6-3 and TRBJ1-5; D not resolved. V lost 2 bases and J 1 base, leaving 15 bases between the germline ends. Looked up from germline, CDR1 is MNHEY and CDR2 is SVGEGT. The CDR3 extends over 17 amino acids.

DNA for the CDR3: TGTGCCAGCAGCTTGGAGTGGGGGACAGGGAAAGGCTACACCTTC. Translated: CASSLEWGTGKGYTF. The chain employs TRBV5-4 and TRBJ1-2, with TRBD1 identical over 9 bases. The length of the CDR3 is 15 residues. Germline V gives CDR1 SGHNT, CDR2 YYREEE (reference sequence). The trim removed 0 bases at V and 8 bases at J, leaving 8 bases unmatched.

The V call is TRBV5-1, the J call TRBJ2-2, with a weak D call TRBD2 (7 bases). With 5 bases removed from V and 7 bases from J, the gap between germline ends came to 18 bases. Germline values: CDR1 SGHRS, CDR2 YFSETQ. The CDR3 runs 15 residues. The CDR3 region is CASRRVGGPGGELFF. The CDR3 DNA follows: TGCGCCAGCAGGAGGGTCGGGGGGCCCGGCGGGGAGCTGTTTTTT. The full variable domain, completed using reference TRBV5-1 and TRBJ2-2, is KAGVTQTPRYLIKTRGQQVTLSCSPISGHRSVSWYQQTPGQGLQFLFEYFSETQRNKGNFPGRFSGRQFSNSRSEMNVSTLELGDSALYLCASRRVGGPGGELFFGEGSRLTVL.

This clone has only one observation. The rearrangement joins TRBV5-5 to TRBJ2-7, with D maybe TRBD2 (6 bases). The CDR3 contains 15 residues. V lost 4 bases and J lost 4, with 18 bases in between. The germline gives CDR1 SGHKS, CDR2 YYEKEE (reference sequence). The CDR3 DNA reads as TGTGCCAGCAGCCGGCCCGGCGGCGGGATTTACGAGCAGTACTTC. It is translated as CASSRPGGGIYEQYF.

This clone was recorded only once. The chain carries TRBV10-3 and TRBJ1-6, with D unresolved. CDR3 length: 14 residues. V was trimmed by 4 bases and J by 3 bases, leaving 7 bases between them. CDR1 is ENHRY and CDR2 is SYGVKD in the germline V gene. The CDR3 bases are TGTGCCATCAGTGGGACTGACTATAATTCACCCCTCCACTTT. It yields the protein CAISGTDYNSPLHF.

The V and J genes are TRBV2 and TRBJ2-6, with 8 positions matching TRBD1. Germline V CDR1 and CDR2: SNHLY, FYNNEI. The CDR3 is 16 amino acids. V lost 5 bases to trimming and J lost 1 base; unmatched junction nucleotides: 4. The CDR3 DNA sequence: TGTGCCAGCAGTAGGACAGGGCCATCTGGGGCCAACGTCCTGACTTTC. This gives the protein CASSRTGPSGANVLTF.

The J gene is TRBJ1-6, the V gene TRBV5-1, with D uncertain. V was shortened by 2 bases and J by 0 bases, with 12 bases between the two germline ends. The CDR3 is 17 amino acids. Germline CDR1 reads SGHRS; CDR2 reads YFSETQ. CDR3 bases: TGCGCCAGCAGCTTATCTGCCTCGAGCTCCTATAATTCACCCCTCCACTTT. Translation: CASSLSASSSYNSPLHF.

The chain joins TRBV6-5 to TRBJ2-7; perhaps D is TRBD1 or TRBD2 (5 bases each). V lost 4 bases and J lost 6, with 19 bases in between. The germline gives CDR1 MNHEY, CDR2 SVGAGI. CDR3 size: 15 residues. This CDR3 is CASSLVGRVEVEQYF. The CDR3 DNA is TGTGCCAGCAGTTTAGTGGGGCGTGTGGAGGTCGAGCAGTACTTC.

The chain links TRBV2 to TRBJ1-5; a possible D gene is TRBD1 (6 bases). The CDR3 sequence is 12 residues long. Per germline, CDR1 SNHLY and CDR2 FYNNEI. V gave up 7 bases and J gave up 4 bases, with 8 bases separating them. CDR3 region: CASNRANQPQHF. CDR3 nucleotide sequence: TGTGCCAGCAACAGGGCAAATCAGCCCCAGCATTTT.

This clone has just a few counts. This chain links TRBV19 with TRBJ2-3, with 12 bases matching TRBD2. The CDR3 is made up of 16 amino acids. CDR1 and CDR2 (germline): LNHDA, SQIVND (reference sequence). V lost 3 bases and J lost 4; bases outside the gene matches: 5. The chain's CDR3 is CASSILAGGQADTQYF. The CDR3 nucleotides are TGTGCCAGTAGTATTCTAGCGGGGGGGCAGGCAGATACGCAGTATTTT.

J is TRBJ2-1 and V is TRBV7-8; 15 nucleotides line up with TRBD2. The CDR3 sequence is 17 residues long. V trimming: 5 bases; J trimming: 2 bases; junction bases outside the gene matches: 4. Looked up from germline, CDR1 is SGHVS and CDR2 is FQNEAQ. The CDR3 DNA reads as TGTGCCAGCAGCAGCGGGACTAGCGGGGGGACCTACAATGAGCAGTTCTTC. This sequence encodes CASSSGTSGGTYNEQFF.

V and J are TRBV24-1 and TRBJ2-7; perhaps TRBD2 as D (6 bases). V lost 3 bases, J lost 2 bases, and 10 bases lay in between. Germline CDR1 reads KGHDR; CDR2 reads SFDVKD. The CDR3 extends over 14 amino acids. CDR3: CATSDRDSPYEQYF. DNA for the CDR3: TGTGCCACCAGTGATAGGGACTCTCCCTACGAGCAGTACTTC.

The chain links TRBV4-3 to TRBJ2-3; TRBD2 matches at 10 bases. V was clipped by 2 bases and J by 4 bases; unmatched bases: 3. This CDR3 contains 15 residues. Germline CDR1 and CDR2: LGHNA and YSLEER. CDR3 nucleotides: TGCGCCAGCAGCCAAAAGCGGGAGGGGGCAGATACGCAGTATTTT. It yields the protein CASSQKREGADTQYF.

The V call is TRBV6-2 or TRBV6-3, the J call TRBJ2-5, with a weak D call TRBD2 (5 bases). Per the germline V gene, CDR1 is MNHEY and CDR2 is SVGEGT. The CDR3 consists of 13 residues. Trimming left V 0 bases short and J 6 bases short, with 8 bases between. CDR3 coding DNA: TGTGCCAGCAGTTACTCGGAGCGGCAGACCCAGTACTTC. Its protein is CASSYSERQTQYF.